A single sample is the source of the 23 T cell receptor beta chains below, sequenced in a study of T cell responses to AZD1222 COVID-19 vaccine. Clones were read by immunoSEQ multiplex PCR, and TCRdb kept only the in-frame ones, dropping some. The table shows 55,000 to 75,000 clones, with around 85% occurring only once. The material sequenced was peripheral blood, taken on day 0 of AZD1222 vaccination. These receptor sequences come from an adult in good health.

The chain employs TRBV7-6 and TRBJ2-3; D might be TRBD2 (6 bases). Germline-derived CDR1 and CDR2 are SGHVS and FNYEAQ. Trimming took 6 bases from V and 0 from J, leaving 13 bases between them. This CDR3 comprises 15 residues. The CDR3: CASSLSGPSTDTQYF. Written as DNA, the CDR3 is TGTGCCAGCAGTCTTAGCGGCCCGAGCACAGATACGCAGTATTTT.

The J gene is TRBJ1-5, the V gene TRBV7-6; 8 bases agree with TRBD1. Germline V lookup: CDR1 SGHVS, CDR2 FNYEAQ. The CDR3 loop spans 15 amino acids. J gave up 5 bases and V 0 bases, and 3 bases lay outside the gene matches. The CDR3 protein is CASSLADRADQPQHF. CDR3 sequence (DNA): TGTGCCAGCAGCTTAGCGGACAGGGCCGATCAGCCCCAGCATTTT.

This clone was observed once. The CDR3 region is CATSDQNIQYF. The CDR3 DNA sequence: TGTGCCACCAGTGACCAGAACATTCAGTACTTC. The rearrangement uses TRBV24-1 and TRBJ2-4; unclear D gene. Germline CDR1 is KGHDR and CDR2 is SFDVKD. V shed 4 bases and J shed 7 bases, with 4 bases lying between them. The CDR3 extends over 11 amino acids.

This chain uses TRBV18 with TRBJ2-7; D possibly corresponds to TRBD1 (6 bases). Germline CDR1 is KGHSH and CDR2 is LQKENI. V lost 5 bases to trimming and J lost 2 bases, with 10 bases between them. This CDR3 comprises 13 residues. The CDR3: CASSKDRTYEQYF. CDR3 DNA sequence: TGTGCCAGCTCAAAGGACAGAACCTACGAGCAGTACTTC.

V is TRBV7-9 and J is TRBJ2-7; either TRBD1 or TRBD2 may fit D (5 bases each). V was shortened by 3 bases and J by 2 bases, with 11 bases between the two germline ends. Germline CDR1 and CDR2: SEHNR and FQNEAQ (reference sequence). The CDR3 length is 14 residues. The CDR3 DNA reads as TGTGCCAGCAGCTTCGGGACGCCCACCTACGAGCAGTACTTC. Its protein product is CASSFGTPTYEQYF.

The V call is TRBV27, the J call TRBJ1-2; no reliable D call. Trimming pared 2 bases from V and 4 bases from J, leaving 8 bases between. This CDR3 region has 13 residues. Germline V gives CDR1 MNHEY, CDR2 SMNVEV (reference sequence). CDR3 coding DNA: TGTGCCAGCAGTTTAACCTGGGGCTATGGCTACACCTTC. It codes for CASSLTWGYGYTF.

As concerns this clone: Compared with germline, one end of the junction differs, possibly owing to a read error. The chain couples TRBV19 to TRBJ1-1; D remains unclear. Germline lookup yields CDR1 LNHDA and CDR2 SQIVND (reference sequence). The CDR3 runs 12 residues. CDR3 DNA: TGTGCCAGTAGTGTAGAGAACACTGAAGCTTTCTTT. Translating gives CASSVENTEAFF.

The count of this clone is one. The chain carries TRBV29-1 and TRBJ2-1; 11 bases line up with TRBD1. This CDR3 comprises 16 residues. Germline V CDR1 and CDR2: SQVTM, ANQGSEA. J lost 10 bases, V lost 2 bases, and 13 bases had no gene match. The CDR3 protein is CSVELPGGQGAKEQFF. The CDR3 nucleotides read TGCAGCGTTGAACTCCCCGGAGGACAGGGGGCGAAGGAGCAGTTCTTC.

The chain joins TRBV3-1 (or the pseudogene TRBV3-2) to TRBJ2-1; D may be TRBD2 (5 bases). Trimming removed 4 bases from V and 9 bases from J, with 10 bases in between. Germline CDR1 and CDR2: LGHDT and YNNKEL (reference sequence). The CDR3 runs 12 residues. CDR3: CASSLTRGEQFF. The CDR3 nucleotides read TGTGCCAGCAGCCTAACTAGAGGTGAGCAGTTCTTC.

The chain employs TRBV19 and TRBJ1-6; D gene unclear. CDR1 is LNHDA and CDR2 is SQIVND in the germline V gene (reference sequence). Trimming pared 9 bases from V and 5 bases from J, leaving 17 bases between. The CDR3 is 15 amino acids. CDR3 loop: CASARAWQHNSPLHF. In DNA form, the CDR3 reads TGTGCCAGCGCTCGGGCTTGGCAGCATAATTCACCCCTCCACTTT. Complete variable domain (other parts from reference TRBV19 and TRBJ1-6): DGGITQSPKYLFRKEGQNVTLSCEQNLNHDAMYWYRQDPGQGLRLIYYSQIVNDFQKGDIAEGYSVSREKKESFPLTVTSAQKNPTAFYLCASARAWQHNSPLHFGNGTRLTVT.

The chain combines TRBV12-3 or TRBV12-4 with TRBJ1-1; D uncertain. The CDR3 sequence is 12 residues long. Trimming took off 7 bases at V and 4 bases at J, with 10 bases between the two ends. DNA of the CDR3: TGTGCCAGCACCCAGAAGGGCACTGAAGCTTTCTTT. It yields the protein CASTQKGTEAFF.

The rearrangement uses TRBV6-6 and TRBJ2-7; D might be TRBD2 (6 bases). The CDR3 is 19 amino acids. CDR1 MNHNY and CDR2 SVGAGI come from the germline V gene (reference sequence). Between the trimmed V and J ends, which lost 5 bases and 3 bases, there was a span of 29 bases. CDR3 bases: TGTGCCAGCAGTCCGCGACTAGAGTCGGCGCGCTCCTACTTCTACGAGCAGTACTTC. It is translated as CASSPRLESARSYFYEQYF.

The chain joins TRBV6-1 to TRBJ1-2; D remains unclear. Germline values: CDR1 MNHNS, CDR2 SASEGT. V was pared by 2 bases and J by 7 bases, with 11 bases between. The CDR3 runs 13 residues. CDR3 in amino acids: CASSEQTEIGYTF. DNA for the CDR3: TGTGCCAGCAGTGAACAGACGGAAATTGGCTACACCTTC.

V is TRBV5-1 and J is TRBJ1-4, with D tentatively TRBD1 (5 bases). Germline CDR1 SGHRS, CDR2 YFSETQ. Trimming took off 2 bases at V and 6 bases at J, with 11 bases between the two ends. The CDR3 extends over 14 amino acids. The CDR3 DNA is TGCGCCAGCAGCTTAGTGGGGGGAGATGAAAAACTGTTTTTT. It yields the protein CASSLVGGDEKLFF.

V is TRBV6-5 and J is TRBJ2-7; D is perhaps TRBD1 (6 bases). This CDR3 has 14 residues. CDR1 MNHEY and CDR2 SVGAGI come from the germline V gene. Deletions cut 6 bases from V and 2 bases from J, with 14 bases between. The CDR3 DNA is TGTGCCAGCAGGGCTGAACAGGGACCCTACGAGCAGTACTTC. Translated: CASRAEQGPYEQYF.

The chain couples TRBV5-1 to TRBJ1-1, with 8 bases that match TRBD1. The length of the CDR3 is 15 residues. Per germline, CDR1 SGHRS and CDR2 YFSETQ. Losses at the gene ends were 2 bases for V and 1 base for J; bases not matched to a gene: 4. CDR3: CASSFRGTGNTEAFF. In DNA form, the CDR3 reads TGCGCCAGCAGCTTCAGAGGGACAGGGAACACTGAAGCTTTCTTT.

V gene TRBV4-2 combines with J gene TRBJ1-1, with D maybe TRBD1 (6 bases). Deletions cut 4 bases from V and 2 bases from J, with 14 bases between. Germline CDR1 reads LGHNA; CDR2 reads YNFKEQ. This CDR3 region has 15 residues. DNA of the CDR3: TGTGCCAGCAGCCCCCAGGCAGGGGCAAACACTGAAGCTTTCTTT. Protein: CASSPQAGANTEAFF.

J is TRBJ2-3 and V is TRBV27; D is possibly TRBD1 or TRBD2 (5 bases each). Per germline, CDR1 MNHEY and CDR2 SMNVEV (reference sequence). Trimming stripped 1 base from V and 2 bases from J, with 16 bases between. This CDR3 is 17 amino acids long. The CDR3 region has the DNA TGTGCCAGCAGTTTATTAGGGGAGACAGTGGACACAGATACGCAGTATTTT. Its translation: CASSLLGETVDTDTQYF.

The rearrangement uses TRBV6-5 and TRBJ1-2; no firm D call. The germline V gene encodes CDR1 MNHEY and CDR2 SVGAGI. The CDR3 runs 15 residues. Trimming shortened V by 8 bases and J by 5 bases, and 21 bases separated the two germline ends. CDR3 sequence reads: CASFLALPHPYGYTF. CDR3 DNA: TGTGCCAGCTTTTTAGCCCTCCCTCACCCTTATGGCTACACCTTC.

The J gene is TRBJ2-1, the V gene TRBV25-1; TRBD2 is a possible D gene (6 bases). Trimming pared 7 bases from V and 2 bases from J, leaving 9 bases between. CDR3 length: 13 residues. CDR1 is MGHDK and CDR2 is SYGVNS in the germline V gene. The CDR3 DNA sequence: TGTGCCAGCAAAAGCGGGCCCTACAATGAGCAGTTCTTC. Protein sequence: CASKSGPYNEQFF. The full variable domain, with the rest looked up from reference TRBV25-1 and TRBJ2-1, is EADIYQTPRYLVIGTGKKITLECSQTMGHDKMYWYQQDPGMELHLIHYSYGVNSTEKGDLSSESTVSRIRTEHFPLTLESARPSHTSQYLCASKSGPYNEQFFGPGTRLTVL.

The gene calls are TRBV27 and TRBJ2-2; tentative D call: TRBD1 (5 bases). CDR3 length: 13 amino acids. The V end lost 3 bases, the J end lost 7 bases, and 9 bases lay between the germline ends. CDR1 and CDR2 from the germline V gene are MNHEY and SMNVEV (reference sequence). The CDR3 coding sequence is TGTGCCAGCAGTTTTTGGGGCATCGGGGAGCTGTTTTTT. It translates to CASSFWGIGELFF.

The chain couples TRBV5-4 to TRBJ2-2; D unresolved. Trimming left V 3 bases short and J 0 bases short, with 3 bases between. The germline V gene encodes CDR1 SGHNT and CDR2 YYREEE (reference sequence). The CDR3 loop spans 13 amino acids. CDR3 DNA sequence: TGTGCCAGCAGCTCCACGAACACCGGGGAGCTGTTTTTT. Translating gives CASSSTNTGELFF.

The V call is TRBV19, the J call TRBJ2-7; 7 nucleotides line up with TRBD1. The ends lost 5 bases at V and 1 base at J; junction bases unmatched: 2. Germline CDR1 LNHDA, CDR2 SQIVND (reference sequence). The CDR3 totals 13 residues. The CDR3 nucleotides read TGTGCCAGTAGTGGGACAGCGTCCTACGAGCAGTACTTC. It translates to CASSGTASYEQYF.